This T cell receptor beta chain was identified during a study of T-cell memory formation after mild COVID-19. Overall study: There were largely donor-specific TCR clusters. Overall study findings and caveats: CD4+ contracting clones were found mainly in CM and EM, and CD8+ ones in EMRA.

Concerning this clonotype: Its antigen is unidentified.

The 5'RACE method, run with constant-segment primers, produced TCR alpha and TCR beta cDNA libraries (carrying sample barcodes and UMIs). MiXCR, applied by TCRdb to the 5' RACE reads, yields one record per CDR3 protein. Of 470,000 or so distinct CDR3 sequences listed, roughly 17% are singletons. This CDR3 spans 15 amino acids. The V segment lost 4 bases and the J segment 6 bases; nucleotides outside the gene matches: 10. The V gene's germline CDR1 is SGHRS and CDR2 YFSETQ. The source of this sequence is a man aged 18 to 30 who had mild COVID-19 (a few samples of this study predate the infection). Cell type and time point are not known. Sample: PBMCs or a T cell subset sorted from them (not recorded which). J is TRBJ2-1 and V is TRBV5-1, with 7 positions matching TRBD2. CDR3 loop: CASSPAPGGSNEQFF. CDR3 nucleotides: TGCGCCAGCAGCCCGGCCCCCGGGGGGTCCAATGAGCAGTTCTTC.